A single sample is the source of the 3 T cell receptor beta chains below, sequenced in a study of response to subunit inactivated influenza vaccine. TCRdb fed the RT-PCR reads into MiXCR, producing one record per CDR3 protein. The profile shows 650,000 to 800,000 distinct CDR3 sequences, about 15% of them singletons. The starting material was PBMCs from blood, obtained 14 to 15 days before vaccination. The receptors come from a man between 50 and 59 years old who received an inactivated influenza vaccine.

A few counts support this clonotype. The J gene is TRBJ2-3, the V gene TRBV7-2; 7 nucleotides match TRBD1. Trimming removed 1 base from V and 3 bases from J; junction bases left unmatched: 7. This CDR3 is 16 amino acids long. CDR1 and CDR2 from the germline V gene are SGHTA and FQGNSA. CDR3 loop: CASSLVGGSLTDTQYF. The CDR3 nucleotides read TGTGCCAGCAGCTTAGTAGGGGGCTCCCTGACAGATACGCAGTATTTT.

The sample holds a few counts of this clonotype. V and J are TRBV3-1 and TRBJ2-1; D call uncertain. Trimming took off 1 base at V and 4 bases at J, with 5 bases between the two ends. This CDR3 has 13 residues. Germline V CDR1 and CDR2: LGHDT, YNNKEL (reference sequence). In nucleotides, the CDR3 is TGTGCCAGCAGCCAAGCCTTTTACAATGAGCAGTTCTTC. This translates into CASSQAFYNEQFF.

This clonotype was seen a handful of times. The rearrangement joins TRBV29-1 to TRBJ2-7, with a possible D match to TRBD2 (6 bases). The CDR3 consists of 13 residues. Per the germline V gene, CDR1 is SQVTM and CDR2 is ANQGSEA. The V and J ends lost 7 bases and 4 bases respectively, with 17 bases between them. CDR3 nucleotide sequence: TGCAGCGCCGGCGGGATCCCCTTTTACGAGCAGTACTTC. It encodes CSAGGIPFYEQYF.